In its sample, the clone carrying this T cell receptor (beta chain) was seen many times. The antigen remains undetermined. A library of TCRbeta sequences, prepared with unique molecular identifiers, was generated. TCRdb reprocessed the PCR reads with MiXCR, giving one entry per CDR3 protein. The sample shows some 120,000 distinct CDR3 sequences, about 21% of them seen only once. The germline V gene has CDR1 DFQATT and CDR2 SNEGSKA (reference sequence). CDR3 size: 12 residues. V gave up 6 bases and J gave up 7 bases, with 10 bases separating them. This sample was included in a study of T-cell reconstitution after alpha-beta-depleted transplantation in children. Study-wide points: Reports say that about two months after transplant, the alpha-beta T cells came out of several hundred graft clones that had expanded. Diversity of TCRbeta at day 60 was high in some patients, arising from surviving recipient T cells and thymic progenitors. T-cell numbers and diversity, one year after transplant, stemmed largely from T cells that were newly produced.

The V gene is TRBV20-1, the J gene TRBJ1-6; no definite D call. The receptor was isolated from a male patient aged 2 to 10 who had a stem cell transplant for chronic granulomatous disease, so the T cells may come from the graft donor. Sample: PBMCs, mostly from graft donor cells, taken 180 days after TCRalphabeta/CD19-depleted stem cell transplant. CDR3: CSARSGNSPLHF. DNA for the CDR3: TGCAGTGCCCGGTCCGGGAATTCACCCCTCCACTTT.